This T cell receptor (beta chain) was identified during a study of T cell responses to AZD1222 COVID-19 vaccine. Findings and caveats of the study: Spike-specific TCR breadth and depth grew following two AZD1222 doses. White British people made up most donors, females outnumbered males, and clonal diversity was possibly underestimated.

Sequencing used immunoSEQ multiplex PCR; TCRdb keeps in-frame clones, though not all of them. The sample yields about 110,000 clones, 88% seen once. Notes on this clone: Antigen specificity is unknown.

The CDR3 totals 13 residues. CDR1 is KGHSH, CDR2 LQKENI, per germline. Trimming shortened V by 3 bases and J by 14 bases, and 14 bases separated the two germline ends. The TCR originated in an adult in good health. The chain has TRBV18 and TRBJ1-6; D might be TRBD1 (5 bases). The sequencing used peripheral blood, collected on day 0 of MenACWY control vaccination. CDR3 sequence (DNA): TGTGCCAGCTCACCGGGGGACCTGGTGGCCCTCCACTTT. It specifies CASSPGDLVALHF.